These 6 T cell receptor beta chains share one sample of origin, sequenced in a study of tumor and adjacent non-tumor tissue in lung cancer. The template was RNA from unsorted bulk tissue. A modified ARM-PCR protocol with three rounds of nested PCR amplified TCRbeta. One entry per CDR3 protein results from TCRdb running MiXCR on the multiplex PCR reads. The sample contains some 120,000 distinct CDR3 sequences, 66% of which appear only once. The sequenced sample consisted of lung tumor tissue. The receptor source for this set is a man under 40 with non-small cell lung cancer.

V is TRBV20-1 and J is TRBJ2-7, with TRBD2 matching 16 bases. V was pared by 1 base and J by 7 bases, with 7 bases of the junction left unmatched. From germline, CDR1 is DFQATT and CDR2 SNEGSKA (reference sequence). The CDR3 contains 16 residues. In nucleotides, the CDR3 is TGCAGTGCTAGAGGGAAGGGACTAGCGGGAGGGCGGGAGCAGTACTTC. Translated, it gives CSARGKGLAGGREQYF.

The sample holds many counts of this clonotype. The CDR3 DNA reads as TGTGCCAGCAGCGCCGGGACCCTCAATGAGCAGTTCTTC. It codes for CASSAGTLNEQFF. The chain employs TRBV12-3 or TRBV12-4 and TRBJ2-1, with D perhaps TRBD1 or TRBD2 (5 bases each). CDR3 length equals 13 residues. V shed 6 bases and J shed 6 bases, with 12 bases lying between them.

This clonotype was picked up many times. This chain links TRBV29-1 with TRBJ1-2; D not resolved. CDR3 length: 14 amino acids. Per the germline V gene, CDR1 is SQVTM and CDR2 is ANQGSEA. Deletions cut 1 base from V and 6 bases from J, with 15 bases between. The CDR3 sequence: CSVEVGRIRNGYTF. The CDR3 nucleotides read TGCAGCGTTGAAGTCGGACGGATCCGAAATGGCTACACCTTC. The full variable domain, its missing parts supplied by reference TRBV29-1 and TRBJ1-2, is SAVISQKPSRDICQRGTSLTIQCQVDSQVTMMFWYRQQPGQSLTLIATANQGSEATYESGFVIDKFPISRPNLTFSTLTVSNMSPEDSSIYLCSVEVGRIRNGYTFGSGTRLTVV.

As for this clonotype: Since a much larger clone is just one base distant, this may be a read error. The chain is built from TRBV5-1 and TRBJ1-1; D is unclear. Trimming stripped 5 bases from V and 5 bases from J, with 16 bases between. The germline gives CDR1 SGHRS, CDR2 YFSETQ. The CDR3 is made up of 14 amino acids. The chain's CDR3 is CASREDGLITEAFF. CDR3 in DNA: TGCGCCAGCAGGGAGGACGGCCTTATTACTGAAGCTTTCTTT.

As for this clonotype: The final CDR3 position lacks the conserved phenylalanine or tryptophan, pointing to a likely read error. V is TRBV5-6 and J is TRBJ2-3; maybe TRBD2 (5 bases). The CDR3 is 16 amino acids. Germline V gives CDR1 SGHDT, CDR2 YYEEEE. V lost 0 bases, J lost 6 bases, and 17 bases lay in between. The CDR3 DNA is TGTGCCAGCAGCTTGGCTCTAGCAGGCCTCTGGGATACGCAGTATTTG. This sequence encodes CASSLALAGLWDTQYL.

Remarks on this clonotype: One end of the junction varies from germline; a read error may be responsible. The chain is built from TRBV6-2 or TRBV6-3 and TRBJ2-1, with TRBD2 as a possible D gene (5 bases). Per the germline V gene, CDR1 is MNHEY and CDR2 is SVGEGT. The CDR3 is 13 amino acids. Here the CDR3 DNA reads TGTGCCACCAAGGACTGGACCTACAATGAGCAGACCTTC. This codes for CATKDWTYNEQTF.